This T cell receptor (beta chain) was captured by sequencing in a study of technical replicates of blood from a handful of donors. Method: immunoSEQ multiplex PCR; TCRdb's copy keeps in-frame clones and lacks some. The sample shows around 69,000 clones, just under 97% of them seen only once. Looked up from germline, CDR1 is SGHVS and CDR2 is FQNEAQ. V shed 2 bases, J shed 6 bases, and the junction held 13 bases outside the gene matches. The CDR3 is 18 residues long. The chain carries TRBV7-8 and TRBJ2-3; TRBD2 matches 11 bases. The clonotype originates from a human donor in good health. The sample was T cells isolated from PBMCs. The CDR3 here is CASSLLHIAGGSRDTQYF. The CDR3 DNA follows: TGTGCCAGCAGCTTACTCCACATAGCGGGAGGGTCGAGGGATACGCAGTATTTT.